This entry concerns a single T cell receptor (beta chain). Its antigen is unknown. At one end the junction does not follow the germline gene, possibly because of a read error. CDR3 and TCR beta VDJ profiling relied on genomic DNA as the template. TCRdb fed the reads into MiXCR, producing one record per CDR3 protein. The sample records a few hundred thousand distinct CDR3 sequences, 45% to 65% being singletons. The CDR3 contains 13 residues. The V gene's germline CDR1 is WSHSY and CDR2 SAAADI. This sample was taken from a study of CD8+CD57+ T cells in acquired aplastic anemia. Whole-study results and caveats: Patients showed no significant difference from controls in CD8+ Simpson's diversity. Common to patients and controls were 25 to 30 CD8+ CDR3 sequences.

Sequenced patients had shown CD8+CD57+ cell expansion by flow cytometry. Severe acquired aplastic anemia was diagnosed in all patients. When blood sampling took place, the patients had received no therapy. The clonotype comes from a human donor with aplastic anemia. This chain links TRBV10-2 with TRBJ1-6; D is perhaps TRBD1 (6 bases). Input material: sorted CD4+, CD8+, or CD8+CD57+ T cells (not recorded which) from PBMCs. CDR3 sequence: CTSSYREGSPLHF. DNA for the CDR3: TGCACCAGCAGTTACAGGGAGGGCTCACCCCTCCACTTT.